This TCR beta chain was recorded in a study of T cell responses to AZD1222 COVID-19 vaccine. V gave up 3 bases and J gave up 1 base, with 12 bases separating them. This CDR3 is built from 15 residues. Germline V gene lookup returns CDR1 LGHNA and CDR2 YSLEER. TCRdb's table, derived via immunoSEQ multiplex PCR, lists solely in-frame clones and lacks some. The table lists approximately 180,000 clones, around nine tenths of them singletons. The sample was peripheral blood, taken 28 days after the second dose of the MenACWY control vaccine. The receptor was derived from an adult who received the MenACWY meningococcal vaccine as a control. This chain links TRBV4-3 with TRBJ1-1; weak D call: TRBD1 (5 bases). The CDR3 loop is CASSHLGPTNTEAFF. CDR3 bases: TGCGCCAGCAGCCATCTGGGACCTACGAACACTGAAGCTTTCTTT.